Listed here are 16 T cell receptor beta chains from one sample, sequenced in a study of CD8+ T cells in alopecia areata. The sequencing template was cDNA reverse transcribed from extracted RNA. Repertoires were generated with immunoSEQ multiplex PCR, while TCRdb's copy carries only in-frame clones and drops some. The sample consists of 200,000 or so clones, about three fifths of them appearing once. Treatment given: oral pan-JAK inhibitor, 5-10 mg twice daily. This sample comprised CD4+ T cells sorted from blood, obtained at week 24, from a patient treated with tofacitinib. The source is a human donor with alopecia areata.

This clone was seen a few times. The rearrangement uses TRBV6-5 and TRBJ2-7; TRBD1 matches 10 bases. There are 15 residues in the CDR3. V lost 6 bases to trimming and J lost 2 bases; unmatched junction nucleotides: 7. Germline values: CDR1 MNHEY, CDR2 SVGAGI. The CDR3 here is CASSSRDRGTYEQYF. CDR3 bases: TGTGCCAGCAGCTCACGGGACAGGGGAACCTACGAGCAGTACTTC.

In nucleotides, the CDR3 is TGCGCCAGCAGACAGGGGGCACGCATGTCTGGAAACACCATATATTTT. This translates into CASRQGARMSGNTIYF. This sequence joins TRBV4-1 and TRBJ1-3; 9 bases line up with TRBD1. The CDR3 length is 16 residues. The germline V gene has CDR1 MGHRA and CDR2 YSYEKL. J gave up 1 base and V 6 bases, and 7 bases lay outside the gene matches.

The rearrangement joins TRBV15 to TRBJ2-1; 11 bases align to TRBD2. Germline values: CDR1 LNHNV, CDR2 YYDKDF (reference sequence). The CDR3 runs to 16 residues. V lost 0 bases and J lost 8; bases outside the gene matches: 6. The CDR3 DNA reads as TGTGCCACCAGCAGAGAGACTAGCGGGAAAGGCTATGAGCAGTTCTTC. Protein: CATSRETSGKGYEQFF. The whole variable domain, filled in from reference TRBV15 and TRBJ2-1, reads DAMVIQNPRYQVTQFGKPVTLSCSQTLNHNVMYWYQQKSSQAPKLLFHYYDKDFNNEADTPDNFQSRRPNTSFCFLDIRSPGLGDTAMYLCATSRETSGKGYEQFFGPGTRLTVL.

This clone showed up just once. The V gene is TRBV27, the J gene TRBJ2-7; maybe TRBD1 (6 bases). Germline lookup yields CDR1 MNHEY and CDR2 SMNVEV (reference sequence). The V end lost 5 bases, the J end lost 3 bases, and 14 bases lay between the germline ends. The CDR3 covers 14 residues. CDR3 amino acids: CASSIQTGLYEQYF. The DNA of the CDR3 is TGTGCCAGCAGTATTCAGACAGGCCTCTACGAGCAGTACTTC.

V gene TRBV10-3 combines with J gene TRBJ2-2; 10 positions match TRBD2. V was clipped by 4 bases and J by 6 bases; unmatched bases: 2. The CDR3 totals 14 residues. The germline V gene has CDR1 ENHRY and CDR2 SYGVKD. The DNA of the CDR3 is TGTGCCATCAGTGGCCTAGCGGGAGCCGGGGAGCTGTTTTTT. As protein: CAISGLAGAGELFF.

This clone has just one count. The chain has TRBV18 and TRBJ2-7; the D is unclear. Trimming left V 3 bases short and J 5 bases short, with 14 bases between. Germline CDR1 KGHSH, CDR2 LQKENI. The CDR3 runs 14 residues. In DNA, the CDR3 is TGTGCCAGCTCACCTGACGCTAGGGTCCACGAGCAGTACTTC. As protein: CASSPDARVHEQYF.

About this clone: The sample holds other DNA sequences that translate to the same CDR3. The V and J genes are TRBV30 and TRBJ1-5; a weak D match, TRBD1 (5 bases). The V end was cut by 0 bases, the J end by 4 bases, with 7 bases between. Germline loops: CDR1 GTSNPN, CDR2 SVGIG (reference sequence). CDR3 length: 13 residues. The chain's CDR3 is CAWSVRGNQPQHF. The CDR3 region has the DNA TGTGCCTGGAGTGTAAGGGGTAATCAGCCCCAGCATTTT.

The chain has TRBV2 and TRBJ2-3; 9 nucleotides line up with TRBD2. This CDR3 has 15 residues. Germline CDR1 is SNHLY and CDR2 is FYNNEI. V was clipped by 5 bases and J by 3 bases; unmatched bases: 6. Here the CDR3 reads CASSPGLAWTDTQYF. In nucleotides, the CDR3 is TGTGCCAGCAGTCCAGGACTAGCGTGGACAGATACGCAGTATTTT.

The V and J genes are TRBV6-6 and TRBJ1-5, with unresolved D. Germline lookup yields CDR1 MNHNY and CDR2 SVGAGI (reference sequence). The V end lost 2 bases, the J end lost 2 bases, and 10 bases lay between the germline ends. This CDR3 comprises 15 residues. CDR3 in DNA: TGTGCCAGCAGTTACAGGTCAGACCGCAATCAGCCCCAGCATTTT. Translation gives CASSYRSDRNQPQHF.

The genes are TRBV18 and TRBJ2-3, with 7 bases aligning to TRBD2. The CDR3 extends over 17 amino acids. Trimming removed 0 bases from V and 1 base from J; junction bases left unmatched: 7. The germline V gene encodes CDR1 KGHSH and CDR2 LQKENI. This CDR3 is CASSPPGRVDRTDTQYF. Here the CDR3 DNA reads TGTGCCAGCTCACCACCGGGGAGGGTTGACCGCACAGATACGCAGTATTTT.

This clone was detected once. CDR3 sequence (DNA): TGTGCCAGCAGCTTTGGGGATAATTCACCCCTCCACTTT. The encoded protein is CASSFGDNSPLHF. The V gene is TRBV7-9, the J gene TRBJ1-6; D gene uncertain. Germline CDR1 is SEHNR and CDR2 is FQNEAQ (reference sequence). The length of the CDR3 is 13 residues. The germline V and J ends were trimmed by 3 bases and 5 bases, with 5 bases remaining between them.

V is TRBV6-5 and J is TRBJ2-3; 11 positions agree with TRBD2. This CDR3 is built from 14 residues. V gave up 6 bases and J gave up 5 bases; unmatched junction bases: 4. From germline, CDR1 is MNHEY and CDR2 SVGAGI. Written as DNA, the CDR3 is TGTGCCAGCAGAAATAGCGGGAGGGAAGATACGCAGTATTTT. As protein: CASRNSGREDTQYF.

In nucleotides, the CDR3 is TGTGCCAGCAGCTCATACACCGTAAACTATGGCTACACCTTC. Translation gives CASSSYTVNYGYTF. The V gene is TRBV7-2, the J gene TRBJ1-2; the D is unclear. Germline CDR1 SGHTA, CDR2 FQGNSA. CDR3 length: 14 amino acids. The V end lost 4 bases, the J end lost 2 bases, and 11 bases lay between the germline ends.

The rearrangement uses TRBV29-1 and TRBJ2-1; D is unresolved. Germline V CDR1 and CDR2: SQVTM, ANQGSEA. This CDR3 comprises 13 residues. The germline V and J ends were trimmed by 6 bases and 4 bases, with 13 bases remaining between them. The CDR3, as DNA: TGCAGCGTCTCCACCACGGCTTACAATGAGCAGTTCTTC. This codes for CSVSTTAYNEQFF.

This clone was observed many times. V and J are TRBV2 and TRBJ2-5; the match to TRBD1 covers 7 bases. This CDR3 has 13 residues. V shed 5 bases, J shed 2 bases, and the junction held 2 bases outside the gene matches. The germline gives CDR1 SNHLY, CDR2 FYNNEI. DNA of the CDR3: TGTGCCAGCAGTAGGGACAGACAAGAGACCCAGTACTTC. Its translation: CASSRDRQETQYF.

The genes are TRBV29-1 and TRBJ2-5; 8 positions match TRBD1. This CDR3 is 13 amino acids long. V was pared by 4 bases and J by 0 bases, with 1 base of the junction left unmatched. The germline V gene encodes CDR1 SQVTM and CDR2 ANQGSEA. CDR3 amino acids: CSVGGQDQETQYF. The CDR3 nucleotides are TGCAGCGTTGGGGGACAGGACCAAGAGACCCAGTACTTC.